The rows below give T cell receptor beta chains drawn from one sample of a study of T-cell memory formation after mild COVID-19. TCRdb reprocessed the 5' RACE reads via MiXCR and lists one record per CDR3 protein. This sample has approximately 480,000 distinct CDR3 sequences; around a sixth occur once, and the top ten carry 12%. The sequencing sample was made of PBMCs or a T cell subset sorted from them (not recorded which). These receptors were obtained from an adult woman who had mild COVID-19 (a few samples of this study predate the infection). Cell type and time point are not known. Both conserved end residues are part of each CDR3. The D gene is left open where the match is weak. Size values are once, few and many counts, or a class for expanded clones, and some rows have none.

clone size: few; J gene: TRBJ2-1; V gene: TRBV24-1; D gene: -; CDR3 DNA: TGTGCCACCAGTGATTTAAAGCGGGACACGAATGAGCAGTTCTTC; CDR3 protein: CATSDLKRDTNEQFF
clone size: -; J gene: TRBJ2-3; V gene: TRBV7-2; D gene: -; CDR3 DNA: TGTGCCAGCAGCTTAGCGGGGACCGGCGGGGGCACAGATACGCAGTATTTT; CDR3 protein: CASSLAGTGGGTDTQYF
clone size: -; J gene: TRBJ2-7; V gene: TRBV12-3/TRBV12-4; D gene: -; CDR3 DNA: TGTGCCAGCAAGGGCCTGAGCTCCTACGAGCAGTACTTC; CDR3 protein: CASKGLSSYEQYF
clone size: -; J gene: TRBJ2-1; V gene: TRBV6-1; D gene: TRBD1; CDR3 DNA: TGTGCCAGCAGTGCCGGACAGGGGACTTCGGATGAGCAGTTCTTC; CDR3 protein: CASSAGQGTSDEQFF
clone size: -; J gene: TRBJ1-5; V gene: TRBV12-3/TRBV12-4; D gene: -; CDR3 DNA: TGTGCCAGCAGTTTAGTGACCGGTTCCTATCAGCCCCAGCATTTT; CDR3 protein: CASSLVTGSYQPQHF
clone size: few; J gene: TRBJ2-1; V gene: TRBV18; D gene: TRBD2; CDR3 DNA: TGTGCCAGCTCACCTCCCCTAGCGGGGGACAATGAGCAGTTCTTC; CDR3 protein: CASSPPLAGDNEQFF
clone size: -; J gene: TRBJ2-1; V gene: TRBV10-3; D gene: -; CDR3 DNA: TGTGCCATCAGTGAGTCGGGGGGTGAGCAGTTCTTC; CDR3 protein: CAISESGGEQFF
clone size: few; J gene: TRBJ2-1; V gene: TRBV24-1; D gene: -; CDR3 DNA: TGTGCCACCAGTGACCCCTTAGGTGGGTCCTACAATGAGCAGTTCTTC; CDR3 protein: CATSDPLGGSYNEQFF
clone size: many; J gene: TRBJ2-1; V gene: TRBV24-1; D gene: TRBD1; CDR3 DNA: TGTGCCACCAGTGGCCCTGACAGGGGTAGCTCCTACAATGAGCAGTTCTTC; CDR3 protein: CATSGPDRGSSYNEQFF
clone size: few; J gene: TRBJ1-1; V gene: TRBV2; D gene: -; CDR3 DNA: TGTGCCAGCAGTGTCCGGTTCACTGAAGCTTTCTTT; CDR3 protein: CASSVRFTEAFF
clone size: -; J gene: TRBJ2-3; V gene: TRBV12-2; D gene: -; CDR3 DNA: TGTGCAAGTCGCCCCCCCCCCTACAGGGGCTTAAAAGATACGCAGTATTTT; CDR3 protein: CASRPPPYRGLKDTQYF
clone size: -; J gene: TRBJ2-7; V gene: TRBV11-2; D gene: -; CDR3 DNA: TGTGCCAGCAGCCTCGGCCCCGGCCTGGGCGAGCAGTACTTC; CDR3 protein: CASSLGPGLGEQYF
clone size: few; J gene: TRBJ2-7; V gene: TRBV18; D gene: TRBD1; CDR3 DNA: TGTGCCAGCTCACCCGGGACAGGGCGATCCGAGCAGTACTTC; CDR3 protein: CASSPGTGRSEQYF
clone size: few; J gene: TRBJ1-1; V gene: TRBV6-6; D gene: -; CDR3 DNA: TGTGCCAGCAGCTACAGGGTCACTGAAGCTTTCTTT; CDR3 protein: CASSYRVTEAFF
clone size: -; J gene: TRBJ1-2; V gene: TRBV12-3/TRBV12-4; D gene: -; CDR3 DNA: TGTGCCAGCAGTTTAGGGGGGCTGGAATATGGCTACACCTTC; CDR3 protein: CASSLGGLEYGYTF
clone size: -; J gene: TRBJ1-1; V gene: TRBV5-1; D gene: -; CDR3 DNA: TGCGCCAGCAGCTCCTACAGGGTAACGGAGAACACTGAAGCTTTCTTT; CDR3 protein: CASSSYRVTENTEAFF
clone size: few; J gene: TRBJ2-7; V gene: TRBV27; D gene: -; CDR3 DNA: TGTGCCAGCAGTTTTAGAGCAGGGTCCCCCTCCGAGCAGTACTTC; CDR3 protein: CASSFRAGSPSEQYF
clone size: many; J gene: TRBJ2-7; V gene: TRBV3-1; D gene: TRBD1; CDR3 DNA: TGTGCCAGCAGCCAAGCCGGGACAGGGAGCGAGCAGTACTTC; CDR3 protein: CASSQAGTGSEQYF
clone size: -; J gene: TRBJ2-1; V gene: TRBV2; D gene: -; CDR3 DNA: TGTGCCAGCACCGACGGGGAAAGCTCCTACAATGAGCAGTTCTTC; CDR3 protein: CASTDGESSYNEQFF
clone size: -; J gene: TRBJ2-7; V gene: TRBV7-8; D gene: -; CDR3 DNA: TGTGCCAGCAGCTTACTGGGGGTACGTTACGAGCAGTACTTC; CDR3 protein: CASSLLGVRYEQYF
clone size: once; J gene: TRBJ1-5; V gene: TRBV5-1; D gene: -; CDR3 DNA: TGCGCCAGCAGCAAGGCGTCAGTTGTTCGTCAGCCCCAGCATTTT; CDR3 protein: CASSKASVVRQPQHF
clone size: -; J gene: TRBJ2-5; V gene: TRBV7-9; D gene: TRBD1; CDR3 DNA: TGTGCCAGCAGCTTAGACAGGGGGACTCAAGAGACCCAGTACTTC; CDR3 protein: CASSLDRGTQETQYF
clone size: few; J gene: TRBJ2-3; V gene: TRBV20-1; D gene: TRBD2; CDR3 DNA: TGCAGTGCTAGAAGTAGGGCGGGAGGGCCAACAGATACGCAGTATTTT; CDR3 protein: CSARSRAGGPTDTQYF
clone size: -; J gene: TRBJ2-5; V gene: TRBV2; D gene: TRBD2; CDR3 DNA: TGTGCCAGCAGTGAAAGGGGACTAGTCTGGGAGACCCAGTACTTC; CDR3 protein: CASSERGLVWETQYF